The rows below give T cell receptor beta chains drawn from one sample of a study of blood T cells in healthy people across ages. TCRdb re-derived calls from the 5' RACE reads in MiXCR, one entry per CDR3 protein. The table includes hundreds of thousands of distinct CDR3 sequences, about 30% detected once. Source material: blood. Source of these receptors: a woman of 80 years or more in good health. Each CDR3 is given with its conserved first and last residue. Fields, in order: J gene, D gene, V gene, clone size, CDR3 length, CDR3 protein, CDR3 DNA. D genes are given only for firm matches. Rows give clone size only sometimes, using once, few, many, or a class for an expanded clone.

j_gene: TRBJ1-2
d_gene: .
v_gene: TRBV3-1
abundance: .
len: 15
CDR3aa: CASSQRTAANYGYTF
CDR3nt: TGTGCCAGCAGCCAAAGGACAGCCGCTAACTATGGCTACACCTTC

j_gene: TRBJ2-1
d_gene: .
v_gene: TRBV5-1
abundance: many
len: 15
CDR3aa: CASSWGGAAYNEQFF
CDR3nt: TGCGCCAGCAGCTGGGGGGGGGCGGCCTACAATGAGCAGTTCTTC

j_gene: TRBJ1-4
d_gene: .
v_gene: TRBV5-5
abundance: few
len: 14
CDR3aa: CASSGQGSDEKLFF
CDR3nt: TGTGCCAGCAGCGGGCAGGGAAGCGATGAAAAACTGTTTTTT

j_gene: TRBJ2-5
d_gene: TRBD2
v_gene: TRBV7-2
abundance: few
len: 15
CDR3aa: CASSLQRGGRETQYF
CDR3nt: TGTGCCAGCAGCTTGCAGCGGGGGGGCCGCGAGACCCAGTACTTC

j_gene: TRBJ1-1
d_gene: .
v_gene: TRBV7-9
abundance: many
len: 14
CDR3aa: CASSLDGGRTEAFF
CDR3nt: TGTGCCAGCAGCTTAGATGGGGGGCGAACTGAAGCTTTCTTT

j_gene: TRBJ1-2
d_gene: .
v_gene: TRBV30
abundance: few
len: 12
CDR3aa: CAWSENSYGYTF
CDR3nt: TGTGCCTGGAGTGAGAATTCATATGGCTACACCTTC

j_gene: TRBJ2-3
d_gene: TRBD2
v_gene: TRBV7-9
abundance: few
len: 16
CDR3aa: CASSLLSGDPTDTQYF
CDR3nt: TGTGCCAGCAGCTTACTTAGCGGGGACCCCACAGATACGCAGTATTTT

j_gene: TRBJ2-7
d_gene: .
v_gene: TRBV10-1
abundance: .
len: 13
CDR3aa: CASSSVQKGEQYF
CDR3nt: TGCGCCAGCAGTTCGGTCCAAAAGGGCGAACAGTACTTC

j_gene: TRBJ1-4
d_gene: TRBD1
v_gene: TRBV7-9
abundance: many
len: 12
CDR3aa: CASSVQGEKLFF
CDR3nt: TGTGCCAGCAGCGTACAGGGGGAAAAACTGTTTTTT

j_gene: TRBJ2-5
d_gene: .
v_gene: TRBV6-2/TRBV6-3
abundance: once
len: 14
CDR3aa: CASSYLTGPETQYF
CDR3nt: TGTGCCAGCAGTTACCTCACAGGGCCAGAGACCCAGTACTTC

j_gene: TRBJ2-3
d_gene: TRBD2
v_gene: TRBV6-1
abundance: many
len: 18
CDR3aa: CASSAATSGGRGTDTQYF
CDR3nt: TGTGCCAGCAGCGCCGCGACTAGCGGGGGTAGGGGCACAGATACGCAGTATTTT

j_gene: TRBJ2-7
d_gene: TRBD1
v_gene: TRBV12-3/TRBV12-4
abundance: many
len: 15
CDR3aa: CASASSGTGNGEQYF
CDR3nt: TGTGCCAGCGCGTCCTCCGGGACAGGGAATGGCGAGCAGTACTTC

j_gene: TRBJ2-7
d_gene: .
v_gene: TRBV4-1
abundance: many
len: 15
CDR3aa: CASSQREGSHYEQYF
CDR3nt: TGCGCCAGCAGCCAACGCGAGGGATCCCACTACGAGCAGTACTTC

j_gene: TRBJ2-1
d_gene: TRBD2
v_gene: TRBV7-8
abundance: few
len: 16
CDR3aa: CASERSSGRGYNEQFF
CDR3nt: TGTGCCAGCGAACGATCTAGCGGGAGAGGCTACAATGAGCAGTTCTTC

j_gene: TRBJ1-5
d_gene: TRBD1
v_gene: TRBV12-3/TRBV12-4
abundance: many
len: 16
CDR3aa: CASRLDRGGSNQPQHF
CDR3nt: TGTGCCAGCAGATTGGACAGGGGAGGAAGCAATCAGCCCCAGCATTTT

j_gene: TRBJ1-5
d_gene: TRBD1
v_gene: TRBV30
abundance: many
len: 15
CDR3aa: CAYQRTGGADQPQHF
CDR3nt: TGTGCCTATCAAAGGACAGGGGGCGCGGATCAGCCCCAGCATTTT

j_gene: TRBJ1-2
d_gene: TRBD1
v_gene: TRBV25-1
abundance: few
len: 15
CDR3aa: CASSDPTGGDYGYTF
CDR3nt: TGTGCCAGCAGTGATCCTACAGGGGGGGACTATGGCTACACCTTC

j_gene: TRBJ1-1
d_gene: .
v_gene: TRBV2
abundance: .
len: 13
CDR3aa: CACPGWGDTEAFF
CDR3nt: TGTGCCTGCCCCGGGTGGGGAGACACTGAAGCTTTCTTT

j_gene: TRBJ2-3
d_gene: TRBD2
v_gene: TRBV4-3
abundance: .
len: 16
CDR3aa: CASSQESGGVTDTQYF
CDR3nt: TGCGCCAGCAGCCAAGAATCGGGAGGGGTCACAGATACGCAGTATTTT

j_gene: TRBJ1-3
d_gene: .
v_gene: TRBV7-2
abundance: .
len: 16
CDR3aa: CASSLQGPRSGNTIYF
CDR3nt: TGTGCCAGCAGCTTACAAGGGCCGCGCTCTGGAAACACCATATATTTT

j_gene: TRBJ2-3
d_gene: .
v_gene: TRBV5-5
abundance: many
len: 15
CDR3aa: CASILKPASTDTQYF
CDR3nt: TGTGCCAGCATCCTCAAACCAGCGTCCACAGATACGCAGTATTTT

j_gene: TRBJ2-1
d_gene: TRBD2
v_gene: TRBV6-5
abundance: many
len: 15
CDR3aa: CASRPRLGGAHEQFF
CDR3nt: TGTGCCAGCAGACCCCGACTCGGGGGGGCCCATGAGCAGTTCTTC

j_gene: TRBJ2-1
d_gene: TRBD2
v_gene: TRBV4-1
abundance: many
len: 19
CDR3aa: CASSQDPSGGLSSYNEQFF
CDR3nt: TGCGCCAGCAGCCAAGATCCTAGCGGGGGGTTAAGCTCCTACAATGAGCAGTTCTTC

j_gene: TRBJ1-4
d_gene: .
v_gene: TRBV5-5
abundance: few
len: 14
CDR3aa: CASSLDHGDEKLFF
CDR3nt: TGTGCCAGCAGCCTAGACCATGGGGATGAAAAACTGTTTTTT

j_gene: TRBJ2-7
d_gene: TRBD1
v_gene: TRBV6-5
abundance: many
len: 15
CDR3aa: CASSALRDRYYEQYF
CDR3nt: TGTGCCAGCAGTGCCCTCCGGGACAGATACTACGAGCAGTACTTC

j_gene: TRBJ2-1
d_gene: .
v_gene: TRBV29-1
abundance: many
len: 12
CDR3aa: CSVEKGLDEQFF
CDR3nt: TGCAGCGTTGAAAAAGGGCTAGATGAGCAGTTCTTC

j_gene: TRBJ1-2
d_gene: TRBD1
v_gene: TRBV10-3
abundance: many
len: 14
CDR3aa: CATQPQGGYYGYTF
CDR3nt: TGTGCCACCCAGCCCCAGGGGGGGTACTATGGCTACACCTTC

j_gene: TRBJ2-5
d_gene: .
v_gene: TRBV18
abundance: many
len: 14
CDR3aa: CASSPPSTKETQYF
CDR3nt: TGTGCCAGCTCACCACCGTCCACGAAAGAGACCCAGTACTTC

j_gene: TRBJ1-1
d_gene: TRBD1
v_gene: TRBV5-6
abundance: .
len: 14
CDR3aa: CASSSAGGDTEAFF
CDR3nt: TGTGCCAGCAGCTCCGCAGGGGGGGACACTGAAGCTTTCTTT

j_gene: TRBJ2-5
d_gene: .
v_gene: TRBV20-1
abundance: .
len: 9
CDR3aa: CSAGETQYF
CDR3nt: TGCAGTGCTGGGGAGACCCAGTACTTC

j_gene: TRBJ2-7
d_gene: TRBD1
v_gene: TRBV6-5
abundance: many
len: 15
CDR3aa: CASRARTGGPYEQYF
CDR3nt: TGTGCCAGCAGGGCCCGGACAGGGGGTCCCTACGAGCAGTACTTC

j_gene: TRBJ2-1
d_gene: TRBD1
v_gene: TRBV12-5
abundance: many
len: 14
CDR3aa: CASGPGQGGDEQFF
CDR3nt: TGTGCTAGTGGTCCAGGACAGGGGGGCGATGAGCAGTTCTTC

j_gene: TRBJ2-6
d_gene: .
v_gene: TRBV2
abundance: many
len: 15
CDR3aa: CASSDPVPGANVLTF
CDR3nt: TGTGCCAGCAGTGATCCGGTCCCTGGGGCCAACGTCCTGACTTTC

j_gene: TRBJ2-1
d_gene: .
v_gene: TRBV5-1
abundance: .
len: 16
CDR3aa: CAGSVGAGSSYNEQFF
CDR3nt: TGCGCCGGCAGCGTAGGAGCAGGGAGCTCCTACAATGAGCAGTTCTTC

j_gene: TRBJ1-1
d_gene: .
v_gene: TRBV11-2
abundance: .
len: 13
CDR3aa: CASSTTMNTEAFF
CDR3nt: TGTGCCAGCAGCACTACTATGAACACTGAAGCTTTCTTT

j_gene: TRBJ2-4
d_gene: TRBD1
v_gene: TRBV15
abundance: .
len: 17
CDR3aa: CATSRVRQGAAKSIQYF
CDR3nt: TGTGCCACCAGCAGAGTAAGACAGGGGGCGGCCAAAAGCATTCAGTACTTC

j_gene: TRBJ2-5
d_gene: .
v_gene: TRBV7-2
abundance: .
len: 15
CDR3aa: CASSLVAGSRETQYF
CDR3nt: TGTGCCAGCAGCTTAGTTGCGGGTAGTAGGGAGACCCAGTACTTC

j_gene: TRBJ1-2
d_gene: .
v_gene: TRBV30
abundance: .
len: 13
CDR3aa: CAWSDPVNYGYTF
CDR3nt: TGTGCCTGGAGTGACCCGGTGAACTATGGCTACACCTTC

j_gene: TRBJ1-6
d_gene: .
v_gene: TRBV20-1
abundance: many
len: 14
CDR3aa: CSAERRDYNSPLHF
CDR3nt: TGCAGTGCGGAAAGACGGGACTATAATTCACCCCTCCACTTT

j_gene: TRBJ1-1
d_gene: TRBD1
v_gene: TRBV5-1
abundance: .
len: 14
CDR3aa: CASGTGYLNTEAFF
CDR3nt: TGCGCCTCCGGGACAGGCTACCTGAACACTGAAGCTTTCTTT

j_gene: TRBJ2-5
d_gene: TRBD1
v_gene: TRBV20-1
abundance: many
len: 13
CDR3aa: CSAFLDREIRQYF
CDR3nt: TGCAGTGCTTTCCTAGACAGGGAAATTAGGCAGTACTTC

j_gene: TRBJ2-7
d_gene: .
v_gene: TRBV28
abundance: many
len: 14
CDR3aa: CASSPLGTSYEQYF
CDR3nt: TGTGCCAGCAGTCCTCTAGGGACCTCCTACGAGCAGTACTTC

j_gene: TRBJ2-7
d_gene: .
v_gene: TRBV20-1
abundance: many
len: 14
CDR3aa: CSARGGALSYEQYF
CDR3nt: TGCAGTGCTAGAGGGGGGGCTCTGTCCTACGAGCAGTACTTC

j_gene: TRBJ2-5
d_gene: .
v_gene: TRBV7-9
abundance: few
len: 15
CDR3aa: CASSSREEAGETQYF
CDR3nt: TGTGCCAGCAGCTCCCGAGAGGAAGCGGGCGAGACCCAGTACTTC

j_gene: TRBJ2-7
d_gene: .
v_gene: TRBV30
abundance: few
len: 17
CDR3aa: CAWSAVRWEASYDEQYF
CDR3nt: TGTGCCTGGAGTGCGGTTAGGTGGGAGGCGTCCTACGACGAGCAGTACTTC

j_gene: TRBJ2-7
d_gene: TRBD2
v_gene: TRBV15
abundance: once
len: 15
CDR3aa: CATRLAGEPSYEQYF
CDR3nt: TGTGCCACCAGACTAGCGGGAGAGCCCTCCTACGAGCAGTACTTC

j_gene: TRBJ2-1
d_gene: .
v_gene: TRBV20-1
abundance: .
len: 14
CDR3aa: CSARGPTGRDEQFF
CDR3nt: TGCAGTGCTAGAGGGCCGACAGGGAGGGATGAGCAGTTCTTC

j_gene: TRBJ2-2
d_gene: TRBD2
v_gene: TRBV6-5
abundance: few
len: 17
CDR3aa: CASSSSRLAGNTGELFF
CDR3nt: TGTGCCAGCAGTTCCTCCCGGCTAGCGGGGAACACCGGGGAGCTGTTTTTT

j_gene: TRBJ2-5
d_gene: TRBD1
v_gene: TRBV11-2
abundance: many
len: 17
CDR3aa: CASSLDPDRGLRETQYF
CDR3nt: TGTGCCAGCAGCTTAGATCCGGACAGGGGGCTTCGGGAGACCCAGTACTTC